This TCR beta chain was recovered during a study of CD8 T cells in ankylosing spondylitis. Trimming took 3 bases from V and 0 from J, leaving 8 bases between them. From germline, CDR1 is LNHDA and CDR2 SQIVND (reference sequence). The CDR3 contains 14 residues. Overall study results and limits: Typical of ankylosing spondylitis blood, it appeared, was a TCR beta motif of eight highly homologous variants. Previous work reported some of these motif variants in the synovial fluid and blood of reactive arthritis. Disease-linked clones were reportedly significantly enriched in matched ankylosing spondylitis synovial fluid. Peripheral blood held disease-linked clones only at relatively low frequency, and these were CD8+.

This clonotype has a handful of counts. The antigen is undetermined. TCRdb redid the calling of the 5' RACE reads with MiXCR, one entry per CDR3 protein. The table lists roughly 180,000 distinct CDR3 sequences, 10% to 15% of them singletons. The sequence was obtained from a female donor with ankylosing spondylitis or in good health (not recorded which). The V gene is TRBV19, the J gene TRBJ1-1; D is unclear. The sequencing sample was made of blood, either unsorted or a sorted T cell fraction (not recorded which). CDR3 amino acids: CASSIKALNTEAFF. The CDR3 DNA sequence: TGTGCCAGTAGTATTAAGGCATTGAACACTGAAGCTTTCTTT.